This T cell receptor beta chain was recorded in a study of T cell repertoires in cytomegalovirus infection (dated by TCRdb to about 2019). For context, the study as a whole: Recently identified HLA-C-restricted CMV epitopes, whose presentation resists viral immunomodulation, were targeted by peptide stimulations together with well-studied HLA-B-restricted epitopes. Because public TCR beta signatures pointed to carriage of CMV infection together with the matching HLA type, the HLA type of each donor mattered for the analysis. General study outcomes and caveats: The ex vivo response was dominated by HLA-C-restricted CMV-specific TCR beta clonotypes, and the single most frequent clonotype in two of eight donors was supplied by these HLA-C-restricted clonotypes. Cumulative frequency of public TCR beta family members discriminated carriers of CMV infection plus the relevant HLA type in this cohort and an independent approximately 340-donor cohort.

Worth noting for this clonotype: It lacks a known antigen. It has no much larger one-base neighbor in the sample; base qualities were not kept.

This specimen's treatment or condition label, interpreted: in vitro stimulation with specific CMV peptide epitopes to enrich CMV-specific T cells. The CDR3 measures 12 amino acids from cysteine to phenylalanine. Just CDR3 DNA is preserved here, 36 bases in frame from base 1. CDR1 ENHRY and CDR2 SYGVKD were looked up in the germline V gene. Trimming removed 2 bases from V and 3 bases from J, leaving 5 bases between the germline ends. The reads were generated on an Illumina HiSeq 1500. Using fastp at Q25 and MiXCR, TCRdb reprocessed the public reads and kept productive beta chains. One record per CDR3 amino acid sequence lists the most common genes and DNA. The sample records hundreds of thousands of distinct CDR3 sequences, 25% to 30% of which are singletons. The ten largest clones take up 15% to 25% of the sample.

The material was cultured PBMCs, obtained from culture after CMV antigen stimulation. This receptor was obtained from a human donor in good health (CMV status not recorded). Some clones in this sample may be carry-over from other donors' samples. In this chain, TRBV10-3 is recombined with TRBJ2-7; the D gene is not confidently resolved. The DNA sequence is TGTGCCATCAGTGAGGGGAACTACGAGCAGTACTTC. The encoded protein is CAISEGNYEQYF.